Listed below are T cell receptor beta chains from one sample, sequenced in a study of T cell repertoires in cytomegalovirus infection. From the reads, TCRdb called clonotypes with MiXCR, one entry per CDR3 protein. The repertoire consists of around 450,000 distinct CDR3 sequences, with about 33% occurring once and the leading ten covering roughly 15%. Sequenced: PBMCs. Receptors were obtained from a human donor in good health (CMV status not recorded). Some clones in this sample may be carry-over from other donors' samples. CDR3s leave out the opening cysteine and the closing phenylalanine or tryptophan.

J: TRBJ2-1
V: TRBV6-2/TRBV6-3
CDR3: ASSQRDTSYNEQF

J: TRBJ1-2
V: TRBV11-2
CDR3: ASSSRQNYGYT

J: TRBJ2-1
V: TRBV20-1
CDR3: SARGWTYNEQF

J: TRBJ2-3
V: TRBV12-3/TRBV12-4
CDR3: ASSPGQGIGTDTQY

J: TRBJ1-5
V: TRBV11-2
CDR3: ASSLRAGPSNQPQH

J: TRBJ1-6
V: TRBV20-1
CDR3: SARGQVLNSPLH

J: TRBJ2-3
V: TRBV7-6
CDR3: ASSLERGTDTQY

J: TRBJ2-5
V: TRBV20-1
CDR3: SARDLRHKIETQY

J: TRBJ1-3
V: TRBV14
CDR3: ASSQGLTVLNTIY

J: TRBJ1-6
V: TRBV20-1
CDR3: SADSMGHPQPSPLH

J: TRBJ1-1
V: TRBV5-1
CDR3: ASRGDTEAF

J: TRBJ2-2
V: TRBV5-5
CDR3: ASSFGQNTGERF

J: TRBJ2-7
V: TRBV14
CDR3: ASSQSGKYPYEQY

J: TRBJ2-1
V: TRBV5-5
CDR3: ASSFLWTGANEQF

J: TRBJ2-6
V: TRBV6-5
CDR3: ACLSGANVLT

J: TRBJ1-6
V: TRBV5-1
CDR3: ASSPIGGEYNSPLH

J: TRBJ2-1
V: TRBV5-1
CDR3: ASSTLAGAHNEQF

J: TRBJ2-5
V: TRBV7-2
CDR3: ASSFRGAGGTQY

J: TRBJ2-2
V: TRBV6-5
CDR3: ATKGGELF

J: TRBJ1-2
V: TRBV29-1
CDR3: SVGEGEFNYGYT

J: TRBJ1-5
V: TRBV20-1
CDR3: SARSGLSNQPQH

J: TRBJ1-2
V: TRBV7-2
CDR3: ASSPGTGSGYS

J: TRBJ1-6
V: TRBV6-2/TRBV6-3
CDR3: ASSYYRGYNSPLH

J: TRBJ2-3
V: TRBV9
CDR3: ASSVRFTQY

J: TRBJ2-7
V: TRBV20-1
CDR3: SAKDPDTYEQY

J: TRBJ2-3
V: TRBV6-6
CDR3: ASSQKGGGHSTDTQY

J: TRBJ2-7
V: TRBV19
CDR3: ASSSVGRSYEQY

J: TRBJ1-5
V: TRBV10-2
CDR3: ASSPDGEFNQPQH

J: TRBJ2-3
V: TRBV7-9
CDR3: ASSTTAPLAGATAGPDTQY

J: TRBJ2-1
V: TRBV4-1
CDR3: ASSQEWGRNEQF

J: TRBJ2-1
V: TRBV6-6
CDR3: ASKGNSGGAVNEPV

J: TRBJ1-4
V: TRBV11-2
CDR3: ASSTRQGGSEKLF

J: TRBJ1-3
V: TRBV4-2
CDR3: ASSQAGGTGNTIY

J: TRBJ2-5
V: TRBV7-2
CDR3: ASSKTGAGETQY

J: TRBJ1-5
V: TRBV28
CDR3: ASSLGSGWNQPQH

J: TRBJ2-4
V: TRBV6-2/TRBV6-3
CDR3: ASSYLPTSGGAAKNIQY

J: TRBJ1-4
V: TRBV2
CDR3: ASSVTATNEKLF

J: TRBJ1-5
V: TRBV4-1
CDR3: ASSQVHREEYQPQH

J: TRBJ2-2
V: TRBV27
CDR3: ASSSLDRGLWGELF

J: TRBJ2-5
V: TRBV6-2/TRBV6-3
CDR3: ASSYPKGGLAFQETQY

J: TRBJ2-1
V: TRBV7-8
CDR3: ASSSGTGSSYNEQF

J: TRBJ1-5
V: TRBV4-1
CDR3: ASSQAEADNQPQP

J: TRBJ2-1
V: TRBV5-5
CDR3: ASNPDGGSYNEQF

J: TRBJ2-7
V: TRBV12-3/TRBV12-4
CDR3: ASSNRGPSYEQY